This T cell receptor beta chain emerged from a study of blood T cell repertoires in COVID-19 (dated by TCRdb to the early 2020s). Turning to the overall study: Samples covering the acute and convalescent phases of COVID-19 were provided by collaborators in the United States, Italy and Spain. The prospective study material was composed of cDNA or gDNA derived from T cells, B-cell-depleted T cells, or PBMCs. Deeply sampled blood TCRbeta repertoires from subjects exposed to, actively infected with, or recovered from COVID-19 were included in the dataset. A freely available public database, intended as a resource for researchers studying the immune response to SARS-CoV-2, is where the repertoires were released. Samples came from the ongoing ImmuneRACE study (first 160 participants) plus 1,254 subjects from 6 global collaborators. Sample metadata almost always included a de-identified subject ID, COVID-19 status, age in years and sex. Where available, HLA class I and class II types were obtained from metadata supplied by the sample provider rather than from assay-based typing.

The immunoSEQ Assay, a bias-controlled multiplex PCR, was used to amplify TCRbeta CDR3 regions from genomic DNA. Per the authors' processing: Nucleated cell counts per sample were estimated from amplification of reference gene primers within the assay. To quantify the absolute abundance of each unique TCRbeta CDR3 rearrangement, sequence reads were collapsed and filtered. Productive Simpson clonality was computed per sample as the square root of Simpson's diversity index over productive rearrangements. TCRdb's version of the immuneACCESS table is confined to in-frame rearrangements and falls short of the full clone set. An unresolved V gene accounts for under half of the shortfall where checked; the remainder is of unknown origin. The V and J calls and clone size come from that table; D and trimming were worked out from the DNA. The sample table holds approximately 170,000 clones, of which under 85% were seen once. The ten biggest clones cover roughly 13% of the sample.

Another Seattle source contributed samples from volunteer blood donors who had recovered from COVID-19. Each collaborating institution followed its own protocols to collect whole blood in K2EDTA tubes. Collaborator samples were shipped for TCRbeta analysis as frozen whole blood, isolated PBMCs, or DNA extracted from either sample type. Study-level results and caveats: Clinical and demographic metadata were provided uncurated, with the amount varying by source and participant.

This clone was detected only once. The antigen it binds to is not known. It has no much larger one-base neighbor in the sample; base qualities were not kept. A distance of 15 bases separates the germline ends of V and J, which lose 2 bases and 0 bases respectively. CDR1 and CDR2 are drawn from the germline V gene: SGDLS, YYNGEE. The CDR3 covers 17 residues, taking in both the cysteine and the phenylalanine. CDR3 DNA is the only sequence kept; it has 51 bases, read in frame from the first base. Sequences were obtained from peripheral blood. The source of this sequence is a man aged 70 or older who had recovered from COVID-19. The sequence is built from TRBV9 and TRBJ2-1, with a weak D call of TRBD2 (7 bases match). The nucleotides are TGTGCCAGCAGCGTCAACCGGGGGGCGAGCTCCTACAATGAGCAGTTCTTC. It encodes CASSVNRGASSYNEQFF.